Listed below are T cell receptor beta chains from one sample, sequenced in a study of CD8 T cells in ankylosing spondylitis. TCRdb called the 5' RACE reads again in MiXCR, with one record for every CDR3 protein. Among 200,000 to 250,000 distinct CDR3 sequences listed, roughly 18% were seen once. The specimen was blood, either unsorted or a sorted T cell fraction (not recorded which). The receptor set was obtained from a male donor with ankylosing spondylitis. The CDR3 runs from the conserved cysteine through the conserved F or W. A D gene is named only where the DNA matches it firmly. The size entry is marked missing in some rows and otherwise reads once, few, many or a size class.

size	D	J	length	V	DNA	CDR3
few	-	TRBJ2-3	15	TRBV7-2	TGTGCCAGCAGCTTAGGGTATACTAGCACAGATACGCAGTATTTT	CASSLGYTSTDTQYF
few	TRBD1	TRBJ1-2	16	TRBV3-1	TGTGCCAGCAGCCAAGTTGGGACAGGGGAATCTTATGGCTACACCTTC	CASSQVGTGESYGYTF
many	-	TRBJ1-2	17	TRBV4-1	TGCGCCAGCAGCCAAGTTTCAGGGTTGGCTCCGGGAGAAGGCTACACCTTC	CASSQVSGLAPGEGYTF
-	-	TRBJ2-1	13	TRBV6-4	TGTGCCAGCAGTGACTGGCCAGGGGATGAGCAGTTCTTC	CASSDWPGDEQFF
-	TRBD1	TRBJ2-7	16	TRBV5-5	TGTGCCAGCAGCTTGGGGCTAGGGGGCGAAGCTTACGAGCAGTACTTC	CASSLGLGGEAYEQYF
few	-	TRBJ2-7	13	TRBV19	TGTGCCAGTAGTACAGGGTTTCTCTACGAGCAGTACTTC	CASSTGFLYEQYF
-	TRBD1	TRBJ2-7	15	TRBV25-1	TGTGCCAGCAGTGTTTCGACAGGGTGGGCCTACGAGCAGTACTTC	CASSVSTGWAYEQYF
-	TRBD2	TRBJ2-3	15	TRBV11-2	TGTGCCAGCAGCTTCGGAGCGGGGGGGTCCGATACGCAGTATTTT	CASSFGAGGSDTQYF
few	-	TRBJ1-1	14	TRBV7-6	TGTGCCAGCAGCCCCCCCGACAGTAACACTGAAGCTTTCTTT	CASSPPDSNTEAFF
-	TRBD1	TRBJ1-1	14	TRBV4-3	TGCGCCAGCAGCAACAGGGGTGCGAACACTGAAGCTTTCTTT	CASSNRGANTEAFF
few	-	TRBJ1-1	15	TRBV11-1	TGTGCCAGCAGCTTAGAGGTGGACGTCCACACTGAAGCTTTCTTT	CASSLEVDVHTEAFF
-	TRBD2	TRBJ2-7	15	TRBV20-1	TGCAGTGCTAGTCCTAGCGGGGGGGCCAAGTACGAGCAGTACTTC	CSASPSGGAKYEQYF
few	-	TRBJ2-7	18	TRBV4-1	TGCGCCAGCAGCCAAGAATGGGTGGGGTTCGGAACTTCCTACGAGCAGTACTTC	CASSQEWVGFGTSYEQYF
-	-	TRBJ1-5	14	TRBV4-1	TGCGCCAGCAGCCAAGAGGGTAGTAATCAGCCCCAGCATTTT	CASSQEGSNQPQHF
-	TRBD2	TRBJ2-3	17	TRBV7-6	TGTGCCAGCAGCTTAGGAAGTAGCGGGGGGTCCACAGATACGCAGTATTTT	CASSLGSSGGSTDTQYF
-	-	TRBJ2-1	15	TRBV7-3	TGTGCCAGCAGCGCTGGGGGGGCCACCTACAATGAGCAGTTCTTC	CASSAGGATYNEQFF
-	-	TRBJ1-2	15	TRBV20-1	TGCAGTGCTAGTGAACTGCCATTAGCTAACTATGGCTACACCTTC	CSASELPLANYGYTF
few	TRBD2	TRBJ2-7	16	TRBV15	TGTGCCACCAGCAGGAAGGGGACTAGCGGGGGTGAAGAGCAGTACTTC	CATSRKGTSGGEEQYF
-	TRBD2	TRBJ2-1	18	TRBV4-1	TGCGCCAGCAGCCAAGGGACTAGCGGGGGGGCACCCTACAATGAGCAGTTCTTC	CASSQGTSGGAPYNEQFF
-	-	TRBJ2-3	13	TRBV6-5	TGTGCCAGCAGTTACCTCAGTGGAGATACGCAGTATTTT	CASSYLSGDTQYF
many	-	TRBJ2-2	15	TRBV29-1	TGCAGCGTTAGATACCGGGACTCAGACACCGGGGAGCTGTTTTTT	CSVRYRDSDTGELFF
-	-	TRBJ2-3	15	TRBV6-5	TGTGCCAGCAGTTACTCGGGACAAAACACAGATACGCAGTATTTT	CASSYSGQNTDTQYF
many	-	TRBJ1-1	14	TRBV29-1	TGCAGCGTAAGGGGATTTGTTCAGAACACTGAAGCTTTCTTT	CSVRGFVQNTEAFF
-	-	TRBJ1-1	13	TRBV20-1	TGCAGTGCTAGGGGGTTGGGGGACACTGAAGCTTTCTTT	CSARGLGDTEAFF
-	TRBD2	TRBJ2-5	15	TRBV6-5	TGTGCCAGCAGTTACGCGGGAGAGGGCCAAGAGACCCAGTACTTC	CASSYAGEGQETQYF
-	-	TRBJ2-7	12	TRBV29-1	TGCAGCGTTGAAGGTCGAGGGGTTGAGCAGTACTTC	CSVEGRGVEQYF
many	-	TRBJ2-5	12	TRBV29-1	TGCAGCGCAACAGGGAATCAAGAGACCCAGTACTTC	CSATGNQETQYF
few	-	TRBJ2-2	17	TRBV5-1	TGCGCCAGCAGCTTCTTCGGGCTAGGGGAGTTGTCCGGGGAGCTGTTTTTT	CASSFFGLGELSGELFF
few	-	TRBJ2-5	13	TRBV4-1	TGCGCCAGCAGCCAAGGGGGGTGGGAGACCCAGTACTTC	CASSQGGWETQYF